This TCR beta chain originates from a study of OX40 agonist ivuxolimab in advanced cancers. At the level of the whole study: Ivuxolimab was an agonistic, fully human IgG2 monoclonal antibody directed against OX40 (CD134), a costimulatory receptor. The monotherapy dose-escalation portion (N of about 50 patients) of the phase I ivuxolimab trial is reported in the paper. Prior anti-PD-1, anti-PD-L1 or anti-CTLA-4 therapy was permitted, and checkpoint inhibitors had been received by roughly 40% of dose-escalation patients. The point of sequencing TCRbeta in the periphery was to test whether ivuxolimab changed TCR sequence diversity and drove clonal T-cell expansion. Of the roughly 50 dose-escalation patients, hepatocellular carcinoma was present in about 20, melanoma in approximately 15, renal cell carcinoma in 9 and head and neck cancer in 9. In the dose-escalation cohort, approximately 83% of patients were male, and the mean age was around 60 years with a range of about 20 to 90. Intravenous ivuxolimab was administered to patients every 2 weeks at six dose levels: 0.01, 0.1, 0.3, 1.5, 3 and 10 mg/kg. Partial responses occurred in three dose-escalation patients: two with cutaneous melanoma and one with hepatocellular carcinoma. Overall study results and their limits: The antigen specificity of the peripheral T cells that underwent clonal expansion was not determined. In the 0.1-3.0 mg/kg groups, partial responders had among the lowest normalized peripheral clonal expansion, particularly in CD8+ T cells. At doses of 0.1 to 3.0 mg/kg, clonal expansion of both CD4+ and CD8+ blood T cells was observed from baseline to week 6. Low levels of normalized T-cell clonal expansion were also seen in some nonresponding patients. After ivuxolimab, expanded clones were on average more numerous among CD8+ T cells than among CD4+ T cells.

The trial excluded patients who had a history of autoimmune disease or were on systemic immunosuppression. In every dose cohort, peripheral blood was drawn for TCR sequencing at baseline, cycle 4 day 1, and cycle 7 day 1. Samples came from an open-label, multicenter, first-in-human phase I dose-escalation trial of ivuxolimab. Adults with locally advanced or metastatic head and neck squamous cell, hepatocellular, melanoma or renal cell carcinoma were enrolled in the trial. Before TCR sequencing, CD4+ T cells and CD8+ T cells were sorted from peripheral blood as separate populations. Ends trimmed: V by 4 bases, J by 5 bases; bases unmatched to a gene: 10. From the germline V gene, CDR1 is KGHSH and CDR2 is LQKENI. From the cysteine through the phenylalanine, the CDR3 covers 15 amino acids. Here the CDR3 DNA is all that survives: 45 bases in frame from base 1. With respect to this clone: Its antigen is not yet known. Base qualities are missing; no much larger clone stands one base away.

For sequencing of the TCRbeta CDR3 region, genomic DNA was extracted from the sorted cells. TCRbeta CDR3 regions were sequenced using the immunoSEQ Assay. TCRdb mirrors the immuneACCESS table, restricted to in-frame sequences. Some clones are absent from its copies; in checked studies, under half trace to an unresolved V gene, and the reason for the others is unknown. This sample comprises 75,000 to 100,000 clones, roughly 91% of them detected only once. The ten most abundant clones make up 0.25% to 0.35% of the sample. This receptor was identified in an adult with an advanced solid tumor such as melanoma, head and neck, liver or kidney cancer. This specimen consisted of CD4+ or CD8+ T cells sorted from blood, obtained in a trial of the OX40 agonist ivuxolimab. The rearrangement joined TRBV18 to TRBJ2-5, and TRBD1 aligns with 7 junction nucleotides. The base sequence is TGTGCCAGCTCACGGAATCGACAGGGACGTGAGACCCAGTACTTC. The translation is CASSRNRQGRETQYF. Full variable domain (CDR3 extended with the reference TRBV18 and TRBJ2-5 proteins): NAGVMQNPRHLVRRRGQEARLRCSPMKGHSHVYWYRQLPEEGLKFMVYLQKENIIDESGMPKERFSAEFPKEGPSILRIQQVVRGDSAAYFCASSRNRQGRETQYFGPGTRLLVL.